These T cell receptor beta chains were read from a single sample in a study of CD8 T cells in ankylosing spondylitis. MiXCR, applied by TCRdb to the 5' RACE reads, yields one record per CDR3 protein. The sample shows roughly 230,000 distinct CDR3 sequences, about a sixth of them seen only once. The sample consisted of blood, either unsorted or a sorted T cell fraction (not recorded which). The source of these receptors is a male donor with ankylosing spondylitis or in good health (not recorded which). Both conserved end residues are part of each CDR3. A D gene is named only where the DNA matches it firmly. Clone size is not always given. Where it is, it says once, few, many or a class for expanded clones.

v_call	d_call	j_call	clone_size	cdr3_aa	cdr3_nt
TRBV10-3	NA	TRBJ1-4	few	CAISEQGNEKLFF	TGTGCCATCAGTGAACAGGGTAATGAAAAACTGTTTTTT
TRBV20-1	TRBD2	TRBJ2-1	NA	CSARDLMASGSVDEQFF	TGCAGTGCTAGAGATCTCATGGCTAGCGGGAGTGTCGATGAGCAGTTCTTC
TRBV6-2/TRBV6-3	NA	TRBJ2-3	many	CASGSVVTDTQYF	TGTGCCAGCGGGTCGGTAGTCACAGATACGCAGTATTTT
TRBV20-1	NA	TRBJ1-1	NA	CSANRVTEAFF	TGCAGTGCCAATAGGGTGACTGAAGCTTTCTTT
TRBV20-1	TRBD1	TRBJ1-5	many	CSARSGGTENQPQHF	TGCAGTGCTCGATCGGGGGGGACAGAAAATCAGCCCCAGCATTTT
TRBV18	TRBD1	TRBJ1-1	NA	CASSPLTGTGFTEAFF	TGTGCCAGCTCACCGTTGACCGGGACAGGGTTCACTGAAGCTTTCTTT
TRBV2	TRBD2	TRBJ2-2	NA	CASSGGGGRAGAGELFF	TGTGCCAGCAGTGGTGGAGGCGGGAGGGCCGGCGCCGGGGAGCTGTTTTTT
TRBV4-3	NA	TRBJ2-7	NA	CASSQDRWGEQYF	TGCGCCAGCAGCCAAGATCGTTGGGGCGAGCAGTACTTC
TRBV6-2/TRBV6-3	TRBD2	TRBJ2-1	many	CASSLAVEQFF	TGTGCCAGCAGTCTAGCGGTTGAGCAGTTCTTC
TRBV29-1	TRBD2	TRBJ2-3	NA	CSVLAGEVADTQYF	TGCAGCGTCCTAGCGGGAGAAGTCGCAGATACGCAGTATTTT
TRBV29-1	NA	TRBJ1-3	few	CSVEGRRDADGNTIYF	TGCAGCGTTGAAGGTAGGAGGGACGCGGACGGAAACACCATATATTTT